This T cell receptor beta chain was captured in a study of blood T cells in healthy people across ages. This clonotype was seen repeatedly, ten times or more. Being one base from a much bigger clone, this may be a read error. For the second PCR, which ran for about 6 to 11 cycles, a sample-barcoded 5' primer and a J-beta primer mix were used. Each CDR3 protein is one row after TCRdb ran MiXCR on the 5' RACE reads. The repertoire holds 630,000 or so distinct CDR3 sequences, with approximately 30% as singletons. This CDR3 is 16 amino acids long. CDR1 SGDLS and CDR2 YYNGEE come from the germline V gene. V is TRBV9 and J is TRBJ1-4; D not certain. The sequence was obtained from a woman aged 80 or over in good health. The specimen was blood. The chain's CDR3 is CASSVEAFATNEKRFF. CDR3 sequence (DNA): TGTGCCAGCAGCGTAGAAGCTTTTGCAACTAATGAAAAACGGTTTTTT.